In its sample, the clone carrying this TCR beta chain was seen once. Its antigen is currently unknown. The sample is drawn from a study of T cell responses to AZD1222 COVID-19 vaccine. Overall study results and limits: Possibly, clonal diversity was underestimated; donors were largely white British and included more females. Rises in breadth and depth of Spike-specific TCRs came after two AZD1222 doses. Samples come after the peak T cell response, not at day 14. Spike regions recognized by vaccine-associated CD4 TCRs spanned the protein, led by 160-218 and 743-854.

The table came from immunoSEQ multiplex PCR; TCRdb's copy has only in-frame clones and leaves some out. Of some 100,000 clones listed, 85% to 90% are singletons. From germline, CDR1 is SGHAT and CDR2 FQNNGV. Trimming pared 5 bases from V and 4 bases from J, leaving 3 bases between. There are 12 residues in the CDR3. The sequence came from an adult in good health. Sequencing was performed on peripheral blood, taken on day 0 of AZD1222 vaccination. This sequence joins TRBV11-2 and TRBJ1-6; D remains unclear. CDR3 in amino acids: CASSEYNSPLHF. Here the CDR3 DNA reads TGTGCCAGCAGCGAGTATAATTCACCCCTCCACTTT.